This TCR beta chain was profiled in a study of T cells in Graves' hyperthyroidism and ophthalmopathy (dated by TCRdb to the late 2010s). About the investigation overall: Peripheral blood was collected at initial diagnosis, before any treatment. TCR V-J signatures able to tell the groups apart were searched for in a discovery cohort of 90 to 100 patients, of whom over 40 had Graves' ophthalmopathy and more than 55 had stable Graves' hyperthyroidism. Whether ophthalmopathy could be predicted prospectively was tested in an independent validation cohort made up of fewer than 20 hyperthyroidism patients plus 17 patients who later progressed to ophthalmopathy. The 75 to 100 discovery patients were randomly split 7:3 into training and test sets. The study also compared thyroid tissue and blood T-cell repertoires from more than 5 Graves' hyperthyroidism patients. After blood sampling, hyperthyroidism patients were treated with methimazole at a starting dose of 30 mg daily, and ophthalmopathy patients were treated with high-dose intravenous methylprednisolone. According to the paper, TCR Vbeta CDR3 sequencing was carried out on over 130 peripheral blood samples, which came from approximately 41 ophthalmopathy, approximately 78 hyperthyroidism and roughly 17 progressor patients.

The TCR beta CDR3 regions were amplified from the RNA transcripts. For the first round of RT-PCR on the TCR CDR3, the HTBI primer set was used together with the Qiagen OneStep RT-PCR kit. Libraries were constructed in a second round of multiplex PCR, after which size selection and purification were carried out. Sequencing of the libraries was done on an Illumina HiSeq2000 using paired-end 100 bp reads. For the original study's pipeline: Raw data were processed with SOAPnuke, discarding reads with adapters, uncalled bases, mean Phred below 15, or no exact constant-primer or identifier match. COPE v1.2.5 was used to merge the high-quality paired reads, and each unique nucleotide sequence was defined as a clonotype. MiTCR v1.1 was used to align the clonotypes against IMGT TRBV, TRBD and TRBJ reference segments. The analysis included only V-J combinations with a frequency above 0.0001, which together covered about 99% of the repertoires. The TCS score was defined as F50 (clonal expansion) divided by E x V (chaos), with BLOSUM62-based TCRdist calculated between CDR3 peptides within each V-J. Welch's t-statistics and random forest reduced just over 500 V-J features to 13, which were used in a naive Bayes classifier (R e1071). Using fastp at Q25 and MiXCR, TCRdb reprocessed the public reads and kept productive beta chains. For every CDR3 protein sequence, its rows merge into one entry that carries the most common genes and DNA. TCRdb's processing, not the authors' own work, is the source of the V and J calls. The sample table records about 350,000 distinct CDR3 sequences; 19% of these occur just once. Clones ranked in the top ten supply 3.7% of the sample.

Clipping removes 0 bases from V and 4 bases from J, with 6 as the unmatched junction base count. From its cysteine to its phenylalanine, the CDR3 spans 16 amino acids. Only the CDR3 DNA is retained, 48 bases long and in frame from the first base. Based on the germline V gene, the CDR1 and CDR2 sequences are SGHRS and YFSETQ. This clonotype came up many times. The antigen it recognizes is unknown. Nothing much larger sits one base from this clone, and base qualities are not available. Stable Graves' hyperthyroidism was defined as no progression to ophthalmopathy during 18 months of follow-up. Hyperthyroidism patients were aged 18 to 65 years and newly diagnosed, with disease duration of less than 2 months. Exclusion was applied to patients with uncontrolled infections, other autoimmune diseases, pregnancy or lactation. Clinical symptoms, serum thyroxine and TRAb, thyroid ultrasound, and orbital computed tomography formed the basis for the diagnoses. Ficoll-Paque density gradient centrifugation was used to isolate PBMCs from around 10 ml of fresh peripheral blood. Total RNA was extracted using Trizol reagent, and RNA quality was assessed on an Agilent 2100 Bioanalyzer.

Study-level results and caveats: Sample size was not statistically predetermined, and blinding of investigators to group allocation was not performed. Most expanded thyroid clonotypes (frequency above 0.001) were also found in blood, which suggests that blood repertoires may mirror thyroid immune responses. Ophthalmopathy was separated from stable hyperthyroidism by a 13 V-J signature model, with approximately 85% sensitivity and about 81% specificity obtained in cross-validation and 80%/75% obtained in testing. In validation, the model predicted progression to ophthalmopathy with 65% to 71% sensitivity and roughly 75% specificity, a median of 6.5 months before onset.

Sequencing was performed on blood. The V gene is TRBV5-1 and the J gene is TRBJ1-3, and TRBD1 matches 8 of the central bases. The receptor's source is a woman aged 18-29 years with Graves' hyperthyroidism. CDR3 sequence: CASSLEGQGYGNTIYF. The nucleotides are TGCGCCAGCAGCTTGGAAGGACAGGGTTACGGAAACACCATATATTTT.